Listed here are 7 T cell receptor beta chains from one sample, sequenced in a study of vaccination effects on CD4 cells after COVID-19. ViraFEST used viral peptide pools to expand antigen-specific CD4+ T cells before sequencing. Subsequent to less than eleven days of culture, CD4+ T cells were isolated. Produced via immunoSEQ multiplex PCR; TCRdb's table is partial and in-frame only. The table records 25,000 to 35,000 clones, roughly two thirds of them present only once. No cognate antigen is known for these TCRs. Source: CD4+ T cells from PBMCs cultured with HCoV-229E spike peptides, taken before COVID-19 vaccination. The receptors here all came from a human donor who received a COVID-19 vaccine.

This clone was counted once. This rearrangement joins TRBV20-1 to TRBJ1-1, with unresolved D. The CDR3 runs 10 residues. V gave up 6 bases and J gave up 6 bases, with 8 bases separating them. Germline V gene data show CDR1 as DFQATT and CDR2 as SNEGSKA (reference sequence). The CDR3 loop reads CSALQAEAFF. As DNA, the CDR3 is TGCAGTGCCCTCCAGGCTGAAGCTTTCTTT.

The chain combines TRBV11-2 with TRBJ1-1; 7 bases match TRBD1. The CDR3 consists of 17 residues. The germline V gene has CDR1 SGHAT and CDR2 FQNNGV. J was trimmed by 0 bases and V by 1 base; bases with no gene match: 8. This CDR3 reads CASSLVGQTGMNTEAFF. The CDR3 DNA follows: TGTGCCAGCAGCTTAGTGGGACAGACCGGCATGAACACTGAAGCTTTCTTT.

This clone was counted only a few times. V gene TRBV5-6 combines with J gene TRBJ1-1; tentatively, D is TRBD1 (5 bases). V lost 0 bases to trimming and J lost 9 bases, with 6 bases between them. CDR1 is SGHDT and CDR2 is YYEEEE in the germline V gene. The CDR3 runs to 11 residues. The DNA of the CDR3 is TGTGCCAGCAGCTTGGGGGGGAAAGCTTTCTTT. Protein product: CASSLGGKAFF.

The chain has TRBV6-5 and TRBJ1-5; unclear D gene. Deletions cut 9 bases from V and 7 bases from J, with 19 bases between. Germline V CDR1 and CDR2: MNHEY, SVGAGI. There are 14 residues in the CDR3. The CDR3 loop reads CASLEGWREQPQHF. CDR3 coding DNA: TGTGCCAGTCTGGAAGGTTGGCGGGAGCAGCCCCAGCATTTT.

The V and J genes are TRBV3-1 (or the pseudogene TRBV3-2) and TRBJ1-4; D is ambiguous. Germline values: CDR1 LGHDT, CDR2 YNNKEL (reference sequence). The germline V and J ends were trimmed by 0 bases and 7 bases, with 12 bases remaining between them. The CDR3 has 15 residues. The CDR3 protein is CASSQDRVLGEKLFF. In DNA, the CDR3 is TGTGCCAGCAGCCAAGATCGGGTCCTCGGTGAAAAACTGTTTTTT.

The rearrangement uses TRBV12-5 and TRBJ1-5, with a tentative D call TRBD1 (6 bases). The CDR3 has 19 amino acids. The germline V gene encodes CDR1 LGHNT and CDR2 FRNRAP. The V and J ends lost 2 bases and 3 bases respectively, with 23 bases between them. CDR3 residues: CASGLTPRQVESLNQPQHF. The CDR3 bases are TGTGCTAGTGGTTTGACCCCTAGACAGGTCGAGAGCCTCAATCAGCCCCAGCATTTT.

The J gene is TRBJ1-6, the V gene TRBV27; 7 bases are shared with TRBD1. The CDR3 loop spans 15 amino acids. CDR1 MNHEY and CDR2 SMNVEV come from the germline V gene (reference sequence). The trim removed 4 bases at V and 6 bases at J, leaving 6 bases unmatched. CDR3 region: CASSSGQELNSPLHF. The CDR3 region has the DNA TGTGCCAGCAGTTCCGGACAGGAACTTAATTCACCCCTCCACTTT.